The 16 T cell receptor beta chains presented below share a single source sample, sequenced in a study of Graves' ophthalmopathy and Graves' hyperthyroidism. CDR3 regions of TCR beta were amplified from RNA transcripts. HTBI primers primed a first-round RT-PCR, and a second-round multiplex PCR followed. TCRdb analysed the multiplex PCR reads with MiXCR anew, one entry per CDR3 protein. The table lists about 550,000 distinct CDR3 sequences, roughly 40% of them singletons, with 3.5% to 4.5% in the top ten. Input material: peripheral blood or thyroid tissue (not recorded which). All receptors come from an adult man with Graves' hyperthyroidism.

This clonotype was detected a few times. Compared with germline, one end of the junction differs, possibly owing to a read error. This chain joins TRBV2 and TRBJ1-4; D unresolved. Per germline, CDR1 SNHLY and CDR2 FYNNEI. This CDR3 is 8 amino acids long. CDR3 residues: CASSAVGF. The CDR3, as DNA: TGTGCCAGCAGTGCGGTGGGGTTT.

The CDR3 here is CASSLDSGRAGTQYF. The CDR3 DNA follows: TGTGCCAGCAGCTTGGATAGCGGGAGAGCTGGGACCCAGTACTTC. The chain joins TRBV7-9 to TRBJ2-5; TRBD2 matches at 9 bases. This CDR3 is built from 15 residues. The ends lost 3 bases at V and 7 bases at J; junction bases unmatched: 9. Germline assignment: CDR1 SEHNR and CDR2 FQNEAQ (reference sequence).

This clonotype was recorded at least ten times. The J gene is TRBJ1-2, the V gene TRBV7-9; weak D call: TRBD1 (6 bases). Germline CDR1 SEHNR, CDR2 FQNEAQ (reference sequence). The CDR3 sequence is 12 residues long. The V and J ends lost 3 bases and 6 bases respectively, with 8 bases between them. CDR3 bases: TGTGCCAGCAGCTTGTCAGGGGATGGCTACACCTTC. It codes for CASSLSGDGYTF.

In its sample, this clonotype was seen many times. The chain carries TRBV20-1 and TRBJ2-7, with 13 positions matching TRBD2. J lost 5 bases, V lost 5 bases, and 9 bases had no gene match. The length of the CDR3 is 15 residues. The V gene's germline CDR1 is DFQATT and CDR2 SNEGSKA (reference sequence). Here the CDR3 DNA reads TGCAGTGCTCCAACCGGGACTAGCGGGACTGACGAGCAGTACTTC. Translation: CSAPTGTSGTDEQYF.

This clonotype has a count of ten or more. The chain joins TRBV19 to TRBJ2-2; TRBD2 matches at 12 bases. The J segment lost 4 bases and the V segment lost 3 bases, leaving 12 bases of the junction unmatched. The V gene's germline CDR1 is LNHDA and CDR2 SQIVND (reference sequence). This CDR3 is built from 19 residues. As DNA, the CDR3 is TGTGCCAGTAGTATGCCTAACCTAGCGGGAGGGCCGTCCACCGGGGAGCTGTTTTTT. This sequence encodes CASSMPNLAGGPSTGELFF.

This clonotype was recorded at least ten times. V and J are TRBV6-4 and TRBJ1-2; D is undetermined. With 5 bases removed from V and 0 bases from J, the gap between germline ends came to 7 bases. This CDR3 is built from 13 residues. Germline loops: CDR1 MRHNA, CDR2 SNTAGT. The CDR3, as DNA: TGTGCCAGCAGTATCGCCCCTAACTATGGCTACACCTTC. This encodes CASSIAPNYGYTF.

This clonotype was detected ten times or more. The chain couples TRBV29-1 to TRBJ2-7; D unresolved. Per the germline V gene, CDR1 is SQVTM and CDR2 is ANQGSEA. Trimming removed 3 bases at V and 5 bases at J, with 8 bases between. CDR3 size: 11 residues. This CDR3 reads CSVDYGHEQYF. The CDR3 DNA is TGCAGCGTTGACTATGGCCACGAGCAGTACTTC.

This clonotype was counted at least ten times. V gene TRBV2 combines with J gene TRBJ1-4; weak D call: TRBD1 (5 bases). This CDR3 is 13 amino acids long. The V gene lost 8 bases and the J gene lost 2 bases, with 9 bases spanning the gap. Germline V gene lookup returns CDR1 SNHLY and CDR2 FYNNEI. This CDR3 reads CASVGATNEKLFF. CDR3 DNA: TGTGCCAGCGTCGGGGCGACTAATGAAAAACTGTTTTTT. Variable domain in full (rest from reference TRBV2 and TRBJ1-4): EPEVTQTPSHQVTQMGQEVILRCVPISNHLYFYWYRQILGQKVEFLVSFYNNEISEKSEIFDDQFSVERPDGSNFTLKIRSTKLEDSAMYFCASVGATNEKLFFGSGTQLSVL.

This clonotype was counted many times. The chain joins TRBV5-1 to TRBJ1-1; 8 bases are shared with TRBD1. The V gene end was trimmed by 0 bases and the J gene end by 7 bases; junction bases not matched to a gene: 11. Germline loops: CDR1 SGHRS, CDR2 YFSETQ. This CDR3 has 16 residues. CDR3 sequence: CASSLDAGGQECEAFF. The CDR3 DNA is TGCGCCAGCAGCTTGGACGCTGGGGGACAGGAGTGTGAAGCTTTCTTT. The full variable domain, rest sourced from reference TRBV5-1 and TRBJ1-1, is KAGVTQTPRYLIKTRGQQVTLSCSPISGHRSVSWYQQTPGQGLQFLFEYFSETQRNKGNFPGRFSGRQFSNSRSEMNVSTLELGDSALYLCASSLDAGGQECEAFFGQGTRLTVV.

The table lists this clonotype with a few counts. The chain carries TRBV19 and TRBJ1-1; D is possibly TRBD1 (5 bases). CDR1 and CDR2 (germline): LNHDA, SQIVND (reference sequence). V lost 1 base and J 7 bases, leaving 22 bases between the germline ends. The CDR3 consists of 17 residues. For the CDR3, the DNA is TGTGCCAGTAGTATAGGGCCCCTCCGAGGGGCCGGCGGTGAAGCTTTCTTT. It yields the protein CASSIGPLRGAGGEAFF.

A note on this clonotype: A much larger clone lies one base from this, so it may be a read error. The CDR3 region is CAGTMRGLTGGEIQYF. The DNA for the CDR3 is TGTGCCGGCACTATGAGGGGACTGACAGGGGGAGAGATCCAGTACTTC. The chain employs TRBV6-2 or TRBV6-3 and TRBJ2-5, with 9 positions matching TRBD1. The germline V gene has CDR1 MNHEY and CDR2 SVGEGT. CDR3 length equals 16 residues.

This clonotype was counted at least ten times. The V gene is TRBV20-1, the J gene TRBJ2-5, with TRBD2 identical over 14 bases. V lost 2 bases, J lost 4 bases, and 3 bases stayed unmatched. CDR1 and CDR2 from the germline V gene are DFQATT and SNEGSKA (reference sequence). The CDR3 is made up of 15 amino acids. CDR3 DNA sequence: TGCAGTGCTAGAAGACTAGCGGGAGGGACAGAGACCCAGTACTTC. It is translated as CSARRLAGGTETQYF.

The gene calls are TRBV2 and TRBJ2-2; D unclear. The germline V gene has CDR1 SNHLY and CDR2 FYNNEI. The V end lost 0 bases, the J end lost 7 bases, and 12 bases lay between the germline ends. The CDR3 spans 15 residues. CDR3 coding DNA: TGTGCCAGCAGTGAAGCCCAGACTCTCATCGGGGAGCTGTTTTTT. Protein: CASSEAQTLIGELFF.

In its sample, this clonotype was seen a few times. The chain couples TRBV6-4 to TRBJ2-7, with 9 bases that match TRBD1. Looked up from germline, CDR1 is MRHNA and CDR2 is SNTAGT. J was trimmed by 3 bases and V by 5 bases; bases with no gene match: 8. The CDR3 is made up of 15 amino acids. The CDR3 coding sequence is TGTGCCAGCAGTCCGATGGGACAGGGTCACTACGAGCAGTACTTC. Translation: CASSPMGQGHYEQYF.

This sequence joins TRBV24-1 and TRBJ1-2; 8 bases are a match to TRBD1. V was pared by 0 bases and J by 8 bases, with 13 bases of the junction left unmatched. The CDR3 runs to 17 residues. CDR1 KGHDR and CDR2 SFDVKD come from the germline V gene. CDR3 nucleotide sequence: TGTGCCACCAGTGATTTGTCGGCCAGGGGGCGCAGAGAGGGCTACACCTTC. This codes for CATSDLSARGRREGYTF.

This clonotype has more than one count but fewer than ten. The genes are TRBV6-6 and TRBJ2-5, with 11 bases matching TRBD2. The germline CDR1 and CDR2 sequences are MNHNY and SVGAGI (reference sequence). The CDR3 length is 17 residues. The ends lost 5 bases at V and 1 base at J; junction bases unmatched: 9. CDR3 sequence reads: CASSRRGTSGPQETQYF. DNA of the CDR3: TGTGCCAGCAGTCGACGAGGGACTAGCGGACCCCAAGAGACCCAGTACTTC.